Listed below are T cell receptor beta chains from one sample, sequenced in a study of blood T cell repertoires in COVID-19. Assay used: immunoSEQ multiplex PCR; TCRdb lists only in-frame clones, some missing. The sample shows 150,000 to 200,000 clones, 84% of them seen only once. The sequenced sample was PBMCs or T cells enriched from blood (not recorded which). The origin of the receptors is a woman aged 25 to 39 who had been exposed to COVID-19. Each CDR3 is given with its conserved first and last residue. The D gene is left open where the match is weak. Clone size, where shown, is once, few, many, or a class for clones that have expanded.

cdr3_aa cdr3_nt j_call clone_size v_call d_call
CASSLSQASNEKLFF TGCGCCAGCAGCTTGTCCCAGGCCTCTAATGAAAAACTGTTTTTT TRBJ1-4 once TRBV5-1 NA
CASSLEGNHYGYTF TGCGCCAGCAGCTTGGAGGGGAATCACTATGGCTACACCTTC TRBJ1-2 NA TRBV5-1 NA
CASSDLAGPGTQYF TGTGCCAGCAGTGATCTAGCGGGCCCCGGTACGCAGTATTTT TRBJ2-3 NA TRBV6-4 TRBD2
CASSEGNTEAFF TGTGCCAGCTCGGAGGGGAACACTGAAGCTTTCTTT TRBJ1-1 NA TRBV7-9 NA
CATSRDRSGGNIQYF TGTGCCACCAGCAGAGATCGGTCGGGGGGAAACATTCAGTACTTC TRBJ2-4 NA TRBV15 TRBD2
CACRTPPVREQFF TGTGCCTGCAGGACTCCCCCGGTGCGTGAGCAGTTCTTC TRBJ2-1 NA TRBV30 NA
CASSLYLRGRYEQYF TGTGCCAGCAGTTTATACTTGCGGGGGAGGTACGAGCAGTACTTC TRBJ2-7 NA TRBV27 TRBD2
CASSYRQGWTDTQYF TGTGCCAGCAGTTACCGACAGGGCTGGACAGATACGCAGTATTTT TRBJ2-3 NA TRBV6-5 TRBD1
CASSFESGQGAGYTF TGTGCCAGCAGCTTTGAGTCAGGACAGGGGGCTGGCTACACCTTC TRBJ1-2 NA TRBV5-8 TRBD1
CSVVEGPRNGEQFF TGCAGCGTTGTCGAGGGTCCTAGGAATGGTGAGCAGTTCTTC TRBJ2-1 NA TRBV29-1 NA
CASSALAGASYEQYF TGTGCCAGCAGCGCACTAGCGGGGGCCTCCTACGAGCAGTACTTC TRBJ2-7 once TRBV6-4 TRBD2
CASSERGGEGNSPLHF TGTGCCAGCAGTGAAAGAGGGGGCGAAGGTAATTCACCCCTCCACTTT TRBJ1-6 once TRBV2 TRBD1
CASSPPETGGDYGYTF TGTGCCAGCTCACCCCCGGAGACAGGGGGCGACTATGGCTACACCTTC TRBJ1-2 NA TRBV18 TRBD1
CASSLAVQDRLYEQYF TGTGCCAGCAGCTTGGCCGTACAGGATCGACTCTACGAGCAGTACTTC TRBJ2-7 NA TRBV5-5 NA
CASSFTAKGEQFF TGTGCCAGCAGCTTTACGGCCAAGGGGGAGCAGTTCTTC TRBJ2-1 NA TRBV7-9 NA
CASSPGTAKNIQYF TGTGCCAGCTCACCAGGGACAGCTAAAAACATTCAGTACTTC TRBJ2-4 NA TRBV18 TRBD1
CASRKFKWANTEAFF TGTGCCAGCAGGAAGTTCAAGTGGGCGAACACTGAAGCTTTCTTT TRBJ1-1 NA TRBV28 NA
CASSVGQGGGYTF TGTGCCAGCAGCGTCGGTCAGGGGGGTGGCTACACCTTC TRBJ1-2 NA TRBV28 TRBD1
CAGTVSPLDGYTF TGTGCCGGGACAGTATCCCCGTTGGATGGCTACACCTTC TRBJ1-2 NA TRBV30 TRBD1
CASSTGLALSSYNEQFF TGTGCCAGCAGTACGGGACTAGCGCTAAGCTCCTACAATGAGCAGTTCTTC TRBJ2-1 NA TRBV25-1 TRBD2
CSASVTRQETQYF TGCAGTGCTAGTGTGACACGTCAAGAGACCCAGTACTTC TRBJ2-5 NA TRBV20-1 NA
CASSIRTRGKLFF TGTGCCAGCAGTATACGTACAAGAGGAAAACTGTTTTTT TRBJ1-4 NA TRBV6-5 NA
CASNSQGAQGGEQYF TGTGCCAGCAATTCACAGGGGGCGCAGGGGGGCGAGCAGTACTTC TRBJ2-7 NA TRBV2 TRBD1
CASSHRAGVNNEQFF TGTGCCAGCAGCCACAGGGCGGGGGTGAACAATGAGCAGTTCTTC TRBJ2-1 NA TRBV3-1/TRBV3-2 TRBD2
CASSYGTSGRNEQFF TGTGCCAGCAGTTACGGGACTAGCGGTAGAAATGAGCAGTTCTTC TRBJ2-1 NA TRBV6-5 TRBD2
CASSRGVNTEAFF TGCGCCAGCAGCCGAGGCGTAAACACTGAAGCTTTCTTT TRBJ1-1 once TRBV5-1 NA
CASTWTGLGNTIYF TGTGCCAGTACCTGGACAGGGCTGGGAAACACCATATATTTT TRBJ1-3 NA TRBV19 TRBD1
CAISEGQGMNTEAFF TGTGCCATCAGTGAGGGACAGGGAATGAACACTGAAGCTTTCTTT TRBJ1-1 NA TRBV10-3 TRBD1
CSVVYGGGALETQYF TGCAGCGTCGTTTATGGCGGGGGGGCCCTGGAGACCCAGTACTTC TRBJ2-5 NA TRBV29-1 TRBD2
CASRTGAYSYNEQFF TGTGCCAGCCGGACAGGCGCTTATTCCTACAATGAGCAGTTCTTC TRBJ2-1 few TRBV27 TRBD1
CASSPNLQGARSEAFF TGTGCCAGCAGCCCTAACTTACAGGGGGCGCGGTCTGAAGCTTTCTTT TRBJ1-1 NA TRBV3-1/TRBV3-2 TRBD1
CASSAGLAGGRETQYF TGTGCCAGCAGCGCGGGACTAGCGGGGGGGAGGGAGACCCAGTACTTC TRBJ2-5 NA TRBV2 TRBD2
CASSGGTGGSYEQYF TGTGCCAGCAGTGGGGGGACAGGGGGCTCCTACGAGCAGTACTTC TRBJ2-7 NA TRBV7-6 TRBD1
CATSDLHGREGDLYEQYF TGTGCCACCAGTGATTTGCATGGTAGGGAAGGGGATCTCTACGAGCAGTACTTC TRBJ2-7 NA TRBV24-1 NA
CASSQDPWARQEDGNTIYF TGCGCCAGCAGCCAAGACCCCTGGGCCAGACAGGAGGATGGAAACACCATATATTTT TRBJ1-3 once TRBV4-1 NA
CAWRRTGGSGGNTIYF TGTGCCTGGAGACGTACGGGAGGGTCGGGGGGAAACACCATATATTTT TRBJ1-3 NA TRBV30 NA
CASRTRAGGNTIYF TGTGCCAGCAGGACTAGGGCGGGGGGGAACACCATATATTTT TRBJ1-3 NA TRBV27 NA
CASSSRTVGSSYEQYF TGTGCCAGCAGCTCCCGGACAGTTGGGAGCTCCTACGAGCAGTACTTC TRBJ2-7 few TRBV5-4 NA
CASSGGTGGNQPQHF TGTGCCAGTAGCGGGGGGACAGGGGGCAATCAGCCCCAGCATTTT TRBJ1-5 NA TRBV19 TRBD1
CASSSLTVNYGYTF TGTGCCAGCAGCTCATTGACAGTTAACTATGGCTACACCTTC TRBJ1-2 NA TRBV7-2 NA
CSVMTGTGVYEQYF TGCAGCGTTATGACCGGGACAGGGGTCTACGAGCAGTACTTC TRBJ2-7 NA TRBV29-1 TRBD1
CASSPGQSTTEAFF TGTGCCAGCAGCCCGGGACAGTCGACCACTGAAGCTTTCTTT TRBJ1-1 NA TRBV27 TRBD1
CASSQSQGFTEAFF TGCGCCAGCAGCCAATCACAGGGATTCACTGAAGCTTTCTTT TRBJ1-1 many TRBV4-1 NA
CASSSPLQGSYGYTF TGTGCCAGCAGCTCACCGTTACAGGGATCCTATGGCTACACCTTC TRBJ1-2 NA TRBV7-9 NA